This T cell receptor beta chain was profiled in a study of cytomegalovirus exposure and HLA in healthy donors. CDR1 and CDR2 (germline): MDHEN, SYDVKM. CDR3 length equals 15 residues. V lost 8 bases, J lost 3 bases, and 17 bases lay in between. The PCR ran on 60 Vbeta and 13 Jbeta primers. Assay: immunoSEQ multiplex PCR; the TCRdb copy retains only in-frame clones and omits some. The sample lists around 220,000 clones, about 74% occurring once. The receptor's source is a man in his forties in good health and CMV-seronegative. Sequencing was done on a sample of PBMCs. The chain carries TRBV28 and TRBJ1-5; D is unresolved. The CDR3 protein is CASGIMAVNNQPQHF. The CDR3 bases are TGTGCCAGCGGTATAATGGCAGTTAACAATCAGCCCCAGCATTTT. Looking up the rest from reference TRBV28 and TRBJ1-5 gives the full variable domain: DVKVTQSSRYLVKRTGEKVFLECVQDMDHENMFWYRQDPGLGLRLIYFSYDVKMKEKGDIPEGYSVSREKKERFSLILESASTNQTSMYLCASGIMAVNNQPQHFGDGTRLSIL.